These 3 T cell receptor beta chains originate from one sample sequenced in a study of shared clonotypes between healthy human individuals. Some clones are missing from TCRdb's copy, which holds only in-frame ones; the method was immunoSEQ multiplex PCR. The table records about 2.3 million clones, approximately 95% of them present only once. Material for sequencing was naive CD4+ T cells from PBMCs. Subset specified: CD45RA+ positively selected. The receptors derive from a man between 18 and 35 years old in good health. Some clones in this sample may be carry-over from other donors' samples.

CDR3 in DNA: TGTGCCAGCAGCTTGGGACAGCTAAACTACGAGCAGTACTTC. Translation gives CASSLGQLNYEQYF. This sequence joins TRBV5-5 and TRBJ2-7, with D tentatively TRBD1 (5 bases). The CDR3 is made up of 14 amino acids. CDR1 is SGHKS and CDR2 is YYEKEE in the germline V gene (reference sequence). V was cut by 0 bases and J by 3 bases, with 10 bases left in between.

The chain combines TRBV6-5 with TRBJ1-2; D may be TRBD1 (5 bases). The CDR3 runs to 12 residues. Germline-derived CDR1 and CDR2 are MNHEY and SVGAGI. V was pared by 10 bases and J by 10 bases, with 19 bases between. The chain's CDR3 is CATTAKQGDYTF. CDR3 coding DNA: TGTGCCACCACAGCTAAACAAGGGGACTACACCTTC.

The gene calls are TRBV7-9 and TRBJ2-1, with 10 bases that match TRBD2. The J segment lost 1 base and the V segment lost 5 bases, leaving 5 bases of the junction unmatched. Germline V gene data show CDR1 as SEHNR and CDR2 as FQNEAQ (reference sequence). This CDR3 spans 16 amino acids. DNA for the CDR3: TGTGCCAGCAGCCCGACTAGCGGGCATTCCTACAATGAGCAGTTCTTC. Translated: CASSPTSGHSYNEQFF.